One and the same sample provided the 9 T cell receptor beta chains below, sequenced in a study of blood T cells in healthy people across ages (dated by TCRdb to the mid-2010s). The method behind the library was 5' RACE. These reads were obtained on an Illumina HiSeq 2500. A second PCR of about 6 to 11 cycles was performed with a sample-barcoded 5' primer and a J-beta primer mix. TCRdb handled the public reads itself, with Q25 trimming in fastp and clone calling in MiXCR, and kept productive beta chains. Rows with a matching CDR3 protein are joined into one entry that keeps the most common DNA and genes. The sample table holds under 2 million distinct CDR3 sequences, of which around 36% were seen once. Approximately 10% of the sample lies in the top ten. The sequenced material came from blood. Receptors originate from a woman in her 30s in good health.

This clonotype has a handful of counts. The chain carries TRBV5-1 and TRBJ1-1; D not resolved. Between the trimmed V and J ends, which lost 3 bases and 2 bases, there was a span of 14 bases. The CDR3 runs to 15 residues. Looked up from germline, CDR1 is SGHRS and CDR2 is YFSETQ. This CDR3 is CASSSLRAVNTEAFF. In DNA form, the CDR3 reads TGCGCCAGCAGCTCCCTCCGGGCGGTTAACACTGAAGCTTTCTTT.

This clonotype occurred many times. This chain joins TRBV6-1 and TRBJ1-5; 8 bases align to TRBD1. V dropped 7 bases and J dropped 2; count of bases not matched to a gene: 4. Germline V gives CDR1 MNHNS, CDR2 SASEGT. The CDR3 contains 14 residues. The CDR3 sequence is CASTPGQGNQPQHF. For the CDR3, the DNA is TGTGCCAGCACTCCGGGACAGGGCAATCAGCCCCAGCATTTT.

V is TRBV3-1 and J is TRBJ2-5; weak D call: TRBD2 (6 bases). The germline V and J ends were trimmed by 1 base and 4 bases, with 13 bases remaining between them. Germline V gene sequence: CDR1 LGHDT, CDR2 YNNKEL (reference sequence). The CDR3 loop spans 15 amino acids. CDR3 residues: CASSQAAQGGETQYF. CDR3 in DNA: TGTGCCAGCAGCCAAGCGGCGCAGGGAGGAGAGACCCAGTACTTC.

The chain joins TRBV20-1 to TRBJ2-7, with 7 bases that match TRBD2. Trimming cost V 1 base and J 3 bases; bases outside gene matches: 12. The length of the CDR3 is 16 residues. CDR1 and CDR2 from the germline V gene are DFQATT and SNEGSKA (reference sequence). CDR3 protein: CSARGNPGTTYYEQYF. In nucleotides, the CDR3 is TGCAGTGCTAGAGGGAACCCCGGGACTACATACTACGAGCAGTACTTC.

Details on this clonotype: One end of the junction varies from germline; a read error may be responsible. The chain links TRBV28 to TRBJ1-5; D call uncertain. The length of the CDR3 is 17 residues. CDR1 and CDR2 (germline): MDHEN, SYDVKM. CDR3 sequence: CVSSPDGVNYSNQPQHF. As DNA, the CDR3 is TGTGTCAGCAGTCCAGATGGGGTGAATTATAGCAATCAGCCCCAGCATTTT.

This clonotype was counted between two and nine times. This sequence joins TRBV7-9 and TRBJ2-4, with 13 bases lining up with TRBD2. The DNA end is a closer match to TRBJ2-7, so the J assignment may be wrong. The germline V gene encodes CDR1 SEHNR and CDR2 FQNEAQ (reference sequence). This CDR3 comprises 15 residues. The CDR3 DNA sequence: TGTGCCAGCAGCCTACTAGCGGGGGGGCAGTACGAGCAGTACTTC. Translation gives CASSLLAGGQYEQYF.

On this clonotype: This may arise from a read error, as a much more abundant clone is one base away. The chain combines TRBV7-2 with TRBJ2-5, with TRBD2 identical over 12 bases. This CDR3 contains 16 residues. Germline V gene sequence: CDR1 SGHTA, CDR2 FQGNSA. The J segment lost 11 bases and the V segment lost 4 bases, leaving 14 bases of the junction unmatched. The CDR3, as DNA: TGTGCCAGCAGCTCTTCGACTAGCGGGAGATTCTACGGGCAGTACTTC. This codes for CASSSSTSGRFYGQYF.

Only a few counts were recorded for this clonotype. The CDR3 region is CASSSLRQGVLNIQYF. In DNA form, the CDR3 reads TGTGCCAGCAGCTCATTAAGACAGGGGGTCCTAAACATTCAGTACTTC. The chain recombines TRBV7-9 with TRBJ2-4; 9 positions match TRBD1. From germline, CDR1 is SEHNR and CDR2 FQNEAQ (reference sequence). The CDR3 is 16 amino acids. Trimming removed 4 bases from V and 6 bases from J; junction bases left unmatched: 10.

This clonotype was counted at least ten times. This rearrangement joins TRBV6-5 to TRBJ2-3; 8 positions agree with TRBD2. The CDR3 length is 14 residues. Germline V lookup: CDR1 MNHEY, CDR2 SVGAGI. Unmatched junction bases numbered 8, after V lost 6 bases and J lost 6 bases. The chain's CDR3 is CASRPRGGPDTQYF. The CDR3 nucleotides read TGTGCCAGCAGACCCCGGGGGGGCCCTGATACGCAGTATTTT.